Sequencing of this TCR beta chain was carried out in a study of blood T cell repertoires in COVID-19. About the study: The analysed material was cDNA or gDNA that came from T cells, B-cell-depleted T cells, or PBMCs.

Per the authors' pipeline: By means of reference gene primer amplification, nucleated cell counts were estimated. Data came from immunoSEQ multiplex PCR; TCRdb stores just in-frame clones and leaves some out. The DNA was the basis for D and trimming; V, J and clone size are from that table. The sample contains under 300,000 clones, 65% to 90% of which appear only once. Seattle researchers signed up patients amid active infection and tracked them longitudinally. From germline, CDR1 is LGHDT and CDR2 YNNKEL (reference sequence). The CDR3 extends over 13 amino acids. Trimming stripped 3 bases from V and 11 bases from J, with 17 bases between.

The source material was peripheral blood. The source of this sequence is a woman between 65 and 79 years old with COVID-19, enrolled during active disease. The chain joins TRBV3-1 (or the pseudogene TRBV3-2) to TRBJ2-7; the D gene is possibly TRBD1 (6 bases). The CDR3 sequence is CASSHGTTYGEYF. CDR3 DNA: TGTGCCAGCAGCCATGGGACAACCTACGGGGAGTACTTC.